This entry lists 8 T cell receptor beta chains sequenced from one sample in a study of blood T cell repertoires in COVID-19. TCRdb's table, derived via immunoSEQ multiplex PCR, lists solely in-frame clones and lacks some. The sample has about 100,000 clones, roughly 84% seen once. The sequenced sample consisted of peripheral blood. These receptors all stem from a man in his thirties or forties in a cohort sampled during active COVID-19.

This clone was seen a single time. The V call is TRBV24-1, the J call TRBJ2-5, with D perhaps matching TRBD2 (5 bases). Trimming cost V 0 bases and J 7 bases, with 5 bases left between them. This CDR3 region has 12 residues. Germline loops: CDR1 KGHDR, CDR2 SFDVKD. The CDR3 region has the DNA TGTGCCACCAGTGATTTGGCGGGGACCCAGTACTTC. Protein product: CATSDLAGTQYF.

The V call is TRBV6-4, the J call TRBJ1-2, with 8 bases matching TRBD1. Trimming at V came to 0 bases and at J to 7 bases, leaving 7 bases not matched to a gene. This CDR3 is built from 15 residues. Germline V gene data show CDR1 as MRHNA and CDR2 as SNTAGT. The CDR3 spells CASSDSGQGAGGYTF. The CDR3 DNA sequence: TGTGCCAGCAGTGACTCTGGGCAGGGGGCTGGTGGCTACACCTTC.

The chain links TRBV10-3 to TRBJ1-5; the match to TRBD1 covers 7 bases. The junction had 4 bases not matched to a gene; V was cut back by 4 bases and J by 7 bases. Germline V gives CDR1 ENHRY, CDR2 SYGVKD. This CDR3 has 13 amino acids. For the CDR3, the DNA is TGTGCCATCAGTGGAGGGGGCGAGCAGCCCCAGCATTTT. Translated: CAISGGGEQPQHF.

In DNA form, the CDR3 reads TGTGCCAGCAGCTCGACAGGGGTCTATGGCTACACCTTC. It encodes CASSSTGVYGYTF. This sequence joins TRBV5-6 and TRBJ1-2; 8 nucleotides align to TRBD1. J lost 4 bases, V lost 3 bases, and 2 bases had no gene match. This CDR3 region has 13 residues. Per the germline V gene, CDR1 is SGHDT and CDR2 is YYEEEE.

The chain couples TRBV9 to TRBJ1-3; 7 nucleotides line up with TRBD1. CDR1 and CDR2 (germline): SGDLS, YYNGEE. CDR3 size: 15 residues. J lost 0 bases, V lost 3 bases, and 3 bases had no gene match. This CDR3 reads CASSADRVSGNTIYF. For the CDR3, the DNA is TGTGCCAGCAGCGCCGACAGGGTCTCTGGAAACACCATATATTTT.

The chain joins TRBV5-1 to TRBJ1-4; possibly TRBD1 for D (5 bases). The CDR3 spans 13 residues. The germline CDR1 and CDR2 sequences are SGHRS and YFSETQ. Trimming left V 7 bases short and J 8 bases short, with 15 bases between. The CDR3 sequence: CASGQGFSEKLFF. CDR3 nucleotides: TGCGCCAGCGGGCAGGGTTTTTCCGAAAAACTGTTTTTT.

The V gene is TRBV29-1, the J gene TRBJ2-7; 9 nucleotides match TRBD1. Germline V gene sequence: CDR1 SQVTM, CDR2 ANQGSEA. The CDR3 contains 12 residues. Germline trimming cut 3 bases from V and 7 bases from J; bases unmatched to any gene: 4. The CDR3 reads CSVEGTGREQYF. CDR3 sequence (DNA): TGCAGCGTTGAGGGGACAGGGCGGGAGCAGTACTTC.

The V call is TRBV3-1 (or the pseudogene TRBV3-2), the J call TRBJ2-7, with TRBD2 matching 11 bases. The CDR3 covers 15 residues. V was pared by 4 bases and J by 1 base, with 3 bases of the junction left unmatched. Germline CDR1 is LGHDT and CDR2 is YNNKEL (reference sequence). CDR3 residues: CASSRSGGGSYEQYF. The CDR3 DNA reads as TGTGCCAGCAGCCGTAGCGGGGGGGGTTCCTACGAGCAGTACTTC.